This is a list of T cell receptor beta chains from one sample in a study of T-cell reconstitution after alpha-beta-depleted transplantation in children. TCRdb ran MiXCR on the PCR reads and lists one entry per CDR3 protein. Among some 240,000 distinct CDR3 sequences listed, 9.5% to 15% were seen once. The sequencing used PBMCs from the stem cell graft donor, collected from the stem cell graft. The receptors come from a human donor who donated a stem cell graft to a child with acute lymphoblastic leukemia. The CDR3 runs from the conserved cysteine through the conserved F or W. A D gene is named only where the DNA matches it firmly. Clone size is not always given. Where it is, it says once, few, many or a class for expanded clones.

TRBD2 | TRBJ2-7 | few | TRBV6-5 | CASSYDGTSVSYEQYF | TGTGCCAGCAGTTACGACGGGACTAGCGTCTCCTACGAGCAGTACTTC
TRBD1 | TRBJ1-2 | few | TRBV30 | CAWSVDRGYGYTF | TGTGCCTGGAGTGTTGACAGGGGCTATGGCTACACCTTC
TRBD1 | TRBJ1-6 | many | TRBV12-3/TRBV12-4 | CASSPDRGNSPLHF | TGTGCCAGCAGCCCCGACAGGGGAAATTCACCCCTCCACTTT
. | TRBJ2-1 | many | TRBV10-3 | CAINRDGNNEQFF | TGTGCCATCAACAGGGACGGTAACAATGAGCAGTTCTTC
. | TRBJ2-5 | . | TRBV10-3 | CAISVGTSETQYF | TGTGCCATCAGTGTCGGGACATCGGAGACCCAGTACTTC
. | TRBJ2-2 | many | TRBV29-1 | CSVDRVTGELFF | TGCAGCGTTGACAGGGTCACCGGGGAGCTGTTTTTT
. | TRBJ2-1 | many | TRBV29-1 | CSVGRRENEQFF | TGCAGCGTTGGAAGGAGGGAAAACGAGCAGTTCTTC
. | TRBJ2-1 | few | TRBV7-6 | CASSLWDGNEQFF | TGTGCCAGCAGCCTGTGGGACGGCAATGAGCAGTTCTTC
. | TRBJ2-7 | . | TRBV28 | CASSPHRSRPSSYEQYF | TGTGCCAGCAGTCCACACCGTTCTAGACCCAGCTCCTACGAGCAGTACTTC
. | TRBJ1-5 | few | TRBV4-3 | CASSQDGQPDQPQHF | TGCGCCAGCAGCCAAGATGGGCAGCCCGATCAGCCCCAGCATTTT
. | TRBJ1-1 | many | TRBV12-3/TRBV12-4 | CASSFSMNTEAFF | TGTGCCAGCAGTTTTTCGATGAACACTGAAGCTTTCTTT
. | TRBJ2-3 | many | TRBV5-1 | CASTITGTDTQYF | TGCGCCAGCACTATCACAGGGACAGATACGCAGTATTTT
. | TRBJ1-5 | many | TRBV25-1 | CASSERGGNQPQHF | TGTGCCAGCAGTGAGAGGGGCGGCAATCAGCCCCAGCATTTT
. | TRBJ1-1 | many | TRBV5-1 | CASSSSMAVNTEAFF | TGCGCCAGCAGCTCATCCATGGCAGTGAACACTGAAGCTTTCTTT
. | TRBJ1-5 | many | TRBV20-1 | CSARGQGSNQPQHF | TGCAGTGCTAGAGGGCAGGGCAGCAATCAGCCCCAGCATTTT
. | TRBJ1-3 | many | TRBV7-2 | CASSLFPPETDTIYF | TGTGCCAGCAGCTTATTTCCCCCGGAGACGGACACCATATATTTT
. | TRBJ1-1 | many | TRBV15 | CATSREGGQGTEAFF | TGTGCCACCAGCAGAGAGGGGGGCCAAGGGACTGAAGCTTTCTTT
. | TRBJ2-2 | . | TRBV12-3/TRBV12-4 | CASSRGGNTGELLF | TGTGCCAGCAGTAGGGGGGGGAACACCGGGGAGCTGCTTTTT
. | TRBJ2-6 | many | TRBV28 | CASSGDEPAGANVLTF | TGTGCCAGCAGTGGGGACGAACCAGCCGGGGCCAACGTCCTGACTTTC
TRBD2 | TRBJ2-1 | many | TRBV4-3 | CASSQDHPSGSFNEQFF | TGCGCCAGCAGCCAAGATCACCCTAGCGGGAGTTTTAATGAGCAGTTCTTC
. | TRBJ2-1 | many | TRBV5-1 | CASSLGDSYNEQFF | TGCGCCAGCAGCTTGGGGGACTCATACAATGAGCAGTTCTTC
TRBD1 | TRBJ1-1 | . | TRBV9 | CASSVEGQGRAFF | TGTGCCAGCAGCGTAGAGGGACAGGGGCGGGCTTTCTTT
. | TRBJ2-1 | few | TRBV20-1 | CSAFLRIGGNEQFF | TGCAGTGCCTTCCTCCGTATAGGGGGGAATGAGCAGTTCTTC
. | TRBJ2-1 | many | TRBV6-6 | CASSNGQEQFF | TGTGCCAGCAGCAACGGACAGGAGCAGTTCTTC
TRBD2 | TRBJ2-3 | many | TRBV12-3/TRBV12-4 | CASSGTSGTDTQYF | TGTGCCAGCAGTGGGACTAGCGGCACAGATACGCAGTATTTT
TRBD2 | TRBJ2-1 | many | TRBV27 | CASSEPGTSINEQFF | TGTGCCAGCAGTGAACCCGGGACTAGTATTAATGAGCAGTTCTTC
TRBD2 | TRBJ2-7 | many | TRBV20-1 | CSARGEASGDYEQYF | TGCAGTGCTAGGGGCGAGGCTAGCGGGGACTACGAGCAGTACTTC
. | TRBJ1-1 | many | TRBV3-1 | CASSPRSVNTEAFF | TGTGCCAGCAGCCCAAGGAGCGTAAACACTGAAGCTTTCTTT
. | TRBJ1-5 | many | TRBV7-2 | CASSVQGRNQPQHF | TGTGCCAGCAGCGTACAGGGTCGCAATCAGCCCCAGCATTTT
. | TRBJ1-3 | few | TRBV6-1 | CASTETPGNTIYF | TGTGCCAGCACCGAGACCCCTGGCAACACCATATATTTT
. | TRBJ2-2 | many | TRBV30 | CAWSSANSPGELFF | TGTGCCTGGAGTTCAGCAAATAGCCCCGGGGAGCTGTTTTTT
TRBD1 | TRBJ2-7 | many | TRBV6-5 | CASSWRTGWDEQYF | TGTGCCAGCAGTTGGAGGACAGGGTGGGACGAGCAGTACTTC
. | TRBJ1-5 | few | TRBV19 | CASSRKTGRVNQPQHF | TGTGCCAGTAGTAGAAAGACAGGTCGAGTCAATCAGCCCCAGCATTTT
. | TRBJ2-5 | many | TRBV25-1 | CASSEWAGTVETQYF | TGTGCCAGCAGTGAATGGGCGGGGACAGTAGAGACCCAGTACTTC
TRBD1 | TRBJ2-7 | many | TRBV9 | CASGWGQENYEQYF | TGTGCCAGCGGTTGGGGACAGGAGAACTACGAGCAGTACTTC
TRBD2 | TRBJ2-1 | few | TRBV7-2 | CASSLAALAGGFDEQFF | TGTGCCAGCAGCTTAGCAGCCCTAGCGGGAGGCTTCGATGAGCAGTTCTTC
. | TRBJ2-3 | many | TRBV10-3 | CAITGRGTDTQYF | TGTGCCATCACGGGCAGGGGCACAGATACGCAGTATTTT
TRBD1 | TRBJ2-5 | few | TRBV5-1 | CASSFPPGQLRQETQYF | TGCGCCAGCAGCTTTCCGCCGGGACAGTTGAGGCAAGAGACCCAGTACTTC
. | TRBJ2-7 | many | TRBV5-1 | CASSFSGGSSYEQYF | TGCGCCAGCAGCTTCTCTGGCGGCAGCTCCTACGAGCAGTACTTC
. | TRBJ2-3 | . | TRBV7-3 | CASSARREGDTQYF | TGTGCCAGCAGCGCACGCAGGGAAGGCGATACGCAGTATTTT
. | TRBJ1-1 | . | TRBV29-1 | CSVTARLRKNTEAFF | TGCAGCGTTACCGCCCGGTTACGGAAGAACACTGAAGCTTTCTTT
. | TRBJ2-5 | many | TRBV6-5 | CASSYGGGLERKTQYF | TGTGCCAGCAGTTACGGTGGGGGACTGGAAAGGAAAACCCAGTACTTC
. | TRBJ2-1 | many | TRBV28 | CASSLSAGRNEQFF | TGTGCCAGCAGTTTATCGGCAGGGCGCAATGAGCAGTTCTTC
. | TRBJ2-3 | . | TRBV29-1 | CSVEMSLLGQYF | TGCAGCGTTGAAATGTCTTTGCTGGGGCAGTATTTT
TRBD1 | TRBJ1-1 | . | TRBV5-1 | CASSLPTGGNTEDFF | TGCGCCAGCAGCCTGCCAACAGGGGGTAACACTGAAGATTTCTTT
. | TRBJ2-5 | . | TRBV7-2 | CASSPQGGQETQYF | TGTGCCAGCAGCCCCCAGGGGGGCCAAGAGACCCAGTACTTC
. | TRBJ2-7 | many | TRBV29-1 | CSFRTVGAYEQYF | TGCAGCTTTAGGACCGTCGGAGCCTACGAGCAGTACTTC
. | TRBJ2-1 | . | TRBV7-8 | CASSLVGGRPGNTYNEQFF | TGTGCCAGCAGCTTAGTCGGGGGTCGACCCGGGAATACCTACAATGAGCAGTTCTTC
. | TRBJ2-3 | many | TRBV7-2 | CASSSGGLRDTQYF | TGTGCCAGCAGCTCTGGCGGGCTAAGGGATACGCAGTATTTT